This T cell receptor (beta chain) was recovered during a study of naive and memory T cell subsets (TCRdb year 2017). Some background on the complete study: An open-source, UMI-based TCR alpha and beta sequencing pipeline was applied to sorted naive and memory peripheral blood T cell subsets. IgG serology results and the functional CMV T cell responses were in complete agreement. RNA was DNase-treated and reverse transcribed with TCR constant-region primers, mostly using SuperScript III.

From the second PCR step onward, the TCR alpha chain libraries and the TCR beta chain libraries were amplified separately. Donor CMV status was determined by IFNgamma production from CD4+ T cells after overnight stimulation of fresh PBMCs with CMV viral lysate. Miltenyi beads were used first to positively select CD4 T cells, and CD8 T cells were then positively selected from the CD4-negative fraction. After staining for CD3, CD4, CD8, CD45RA, CD27 and a live/dead dye, cells were sorted on a BD Aria II into four subsets based on CD45RA and CD27. Blood came from three healthy volunteers, each fractionated into CD4 and CD8 T cells and then into four differentiation subsets. About 130 ml of peripheral blood was collected from each donor, and PBMC were isolated from the blood using Ficoll-Paque PLUS density-gradient centrifugation. Sorted cells were lysed in RLT buffer, and RNA was extracted with a Qiagen RNeasy kit and stored at -80°C.

Libraries were made using UMI-ligation and nested PCR. The beta constant-region primer was an equimolar mix of two oligonucleotides covering both TRBC1 and TRBC2. The ligated cDNA went through four rounds of PCR with nested alpha and beta constant-region primers together with the SP2 primer. T4 RNA ligase 1 ligated a single-stranded oligonucleotide carrying the SP2 primer and a 12-nucleotide UMI to the cDNA 3' end. The ligation reaction was incubated at 16°C for roughly 18-25 hours. To avoid over-amplification, PCR2 was usually performed as a SYBR Green qPCR and halted once a predetermined threshold was reached. Apart from the first purification, every purification step used Agencourt AMPure XP magnetic beads. Library quantification was done by Qubit, followed by a TapeStation check on which the main peak was expected at around 650 bp. The pooled libraries were sequenced on an Illumina MiSeq using v2 2x251 paired-end kits, which usually yielded 1-2 million reads per sample. Libraries were pooled at approximately 4 nM per sample, and 5-7% PhiX was added to improve cluster recognition. Processing in the source paper ran as follows. Using tag matching that tolerated one base-pair mismatch, Decombinator assigned V and J genes to FASTQ reads that had been processed by Demultiplexor. By using UMIs, Collapsinator corrected both sequencing errors and the frequency errors caused by PCR heterogeneity. TCRs were translated and CDR3s were extracted from the conserved cysteine to the FGXG phenylalanine by CDR3Translator, with non-productive sequences being flagged. Gini, Shannon entropy and inverse Simpson indices were computed after subsampling the repertoires to the same number of UMI-defined TCRs. Power-law fits to clonotype abundance distributions were performed by maximum likelihood within the linear range. For one naive CD8 sample, the pipeline and MIGEC produced similar UMI counts, unique TCR numbers and clonal distributions. In one analysis, naive TCRs also found in any memory subset of the same donor were removed from the naive repertoire. The repertoires were searched for some 7,300 CMV-associated CDR3 sequences that had been compiled from VDJdb and a published dataset. TCRdb took the public reads, trimmed them with fastp at Q25, ran MiXCR for clone calling and kept in-frame beta chains. Identical CDR3 protein sequences are pooled into one entry, listed with their most common genes and DNA. TCRdb's processing, not the authors' own work, is the source of the V and J calls. The sample profile shows over 130,000 distinct CDR3 sequences; under 25% of them were found once. 0.5% to 0.75% of the sample belongs to the ten largest clones.

This clonotype turned up a few times. It lacks a known antigen. It has no much larger one-base neighbor in the sample; base qualities were not kept. Spanning cysteine to phenylalanine, the CDR3 consists of 14 amino acids. The kept DNA is CDR3 alone, 42 bases in frame from the first base. The germline V gene (reference sequence) gives CDR1 as MNHEY and CDR2 as SMNVEV. From V the trimming removes 6 bases and from J it removes 5 bases, while the gene matches leave 8 bases of the junction unaccounted for. The study at large found these results: No ground truth was available to validate the repertoire findings for the naive and memory subsets. The abundance of TCRs followed a power law with an exponent that differed between naive and memory subsets yet stayed consistent across the three individuals. A few larger clonotypes were present in naive repertoires, particularly the CD8 repertoires, and these clonotypes were possibly memory cells re-expressing CD45RA. After error correction, only a single occurrence was seen for over 90% of naive TCR sequences, so much steeper abundance distributions were produced than in memory subsets. RNA-based TCR counts may be influenced by expression changes linked to T cell activation and differentiation. Single alpha or beta chain sequences, rather than paired alpha/beta receptors, were used to define clonotypes. In both CD4 and CD8 cells, going from naive through CM, EM and EMRA, the Gini index went up while Shannon and inverse Simpson diversity went down.

The chain is assembled from TRBV27 and TRBJ2-7; 9 of the junction bases match TRBD1. The sequenced sample was naive CD8+ T cells from blood. Read against the paper, the sample's cell subset or site label means: naive T cells, CD45RA high CD27+. This receptor was identified in a human donor in good health. Here the CDR3 is given as CASSLGQGYDEQYF. The DNA reads as follows: TGTGCCAGCAGCTTAGGACAGGGGTACGACGAGCAGTACTTC.